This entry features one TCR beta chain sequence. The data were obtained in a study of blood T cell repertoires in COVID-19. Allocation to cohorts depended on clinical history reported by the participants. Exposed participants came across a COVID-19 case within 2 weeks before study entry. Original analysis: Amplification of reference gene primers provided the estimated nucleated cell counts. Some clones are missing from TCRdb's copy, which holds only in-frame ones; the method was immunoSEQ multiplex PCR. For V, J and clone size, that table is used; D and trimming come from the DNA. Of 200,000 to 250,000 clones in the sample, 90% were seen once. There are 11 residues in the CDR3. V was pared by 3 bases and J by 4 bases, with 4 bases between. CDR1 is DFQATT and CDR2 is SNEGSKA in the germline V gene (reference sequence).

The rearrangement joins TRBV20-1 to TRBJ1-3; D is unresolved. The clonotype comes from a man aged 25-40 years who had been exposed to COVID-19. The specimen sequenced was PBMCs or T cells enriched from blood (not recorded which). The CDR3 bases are TGCAGTGCTAGTAGCGGAAACACCATATATTTT. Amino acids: CSASSGNTIYF.